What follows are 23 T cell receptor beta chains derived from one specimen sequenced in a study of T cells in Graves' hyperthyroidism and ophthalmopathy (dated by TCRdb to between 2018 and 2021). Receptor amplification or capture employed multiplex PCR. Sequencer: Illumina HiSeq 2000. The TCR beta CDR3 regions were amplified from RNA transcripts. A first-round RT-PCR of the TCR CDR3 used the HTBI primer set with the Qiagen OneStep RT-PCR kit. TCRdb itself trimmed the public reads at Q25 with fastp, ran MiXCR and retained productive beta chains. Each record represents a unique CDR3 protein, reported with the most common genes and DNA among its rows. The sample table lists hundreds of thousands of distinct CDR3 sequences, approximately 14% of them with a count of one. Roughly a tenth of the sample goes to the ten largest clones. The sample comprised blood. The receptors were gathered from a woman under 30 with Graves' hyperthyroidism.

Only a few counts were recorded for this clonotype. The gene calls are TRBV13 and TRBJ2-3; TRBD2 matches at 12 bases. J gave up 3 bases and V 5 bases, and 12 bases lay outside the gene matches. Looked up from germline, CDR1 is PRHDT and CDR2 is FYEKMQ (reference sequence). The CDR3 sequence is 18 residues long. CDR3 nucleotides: TGTGCCAGCAGCCCGGGACTAGCGGGTATTAGGGGGACAGATACGCAGTATTTT. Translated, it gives CASSPGLAGIRGTDTQYF.

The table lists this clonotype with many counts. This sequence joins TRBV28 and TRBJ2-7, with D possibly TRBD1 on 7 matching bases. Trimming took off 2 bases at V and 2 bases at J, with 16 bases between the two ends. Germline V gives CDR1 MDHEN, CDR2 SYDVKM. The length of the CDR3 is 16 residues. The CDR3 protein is CASSLLDREETYEQYF. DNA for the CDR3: TGTGCCAGCAGTTTACTCGACAGGGAGGAGACCTACGAGCAGTACTTC.

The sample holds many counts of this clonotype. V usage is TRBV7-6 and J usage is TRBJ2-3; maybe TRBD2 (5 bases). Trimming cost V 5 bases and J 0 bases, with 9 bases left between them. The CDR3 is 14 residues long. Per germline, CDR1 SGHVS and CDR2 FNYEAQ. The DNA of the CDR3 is TGTGCCAGCAGCCAAACGGGGAGCACAGATACGCAGTATTTT. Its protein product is CASSQTGSTDTQYF.

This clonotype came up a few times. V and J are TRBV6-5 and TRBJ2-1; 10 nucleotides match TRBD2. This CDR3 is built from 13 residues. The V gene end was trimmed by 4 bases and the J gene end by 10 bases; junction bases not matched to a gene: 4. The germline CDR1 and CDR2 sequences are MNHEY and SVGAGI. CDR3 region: CASSSGLALEQFF. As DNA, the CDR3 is TGTGCCAGCAGTTCGGGACTAGCGTTAGAGCAGTTCTTC.

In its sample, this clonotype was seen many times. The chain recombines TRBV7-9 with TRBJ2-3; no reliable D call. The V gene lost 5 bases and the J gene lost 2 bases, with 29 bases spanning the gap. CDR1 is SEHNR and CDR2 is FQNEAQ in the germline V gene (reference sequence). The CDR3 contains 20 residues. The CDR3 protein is CASSGFRGRRDIPSTDTQYF. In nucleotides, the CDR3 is TGTGCCAGCAGCGGATTCAGAGGTCGCCGTGACATACCCTCCACAGATACGCAGTATTTT. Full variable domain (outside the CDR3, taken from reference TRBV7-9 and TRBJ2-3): DTGVSQNPRHKITKRGQNVTFRCDPISEHNRLYWYRQTLGQGPEFLTYFQNEAQLEKSRLLSDRFSAERPKGSFSTLEIQRTEQGDSAMYLCASSGFRGRRDIPSTDTQYFGPGTRLTVL.

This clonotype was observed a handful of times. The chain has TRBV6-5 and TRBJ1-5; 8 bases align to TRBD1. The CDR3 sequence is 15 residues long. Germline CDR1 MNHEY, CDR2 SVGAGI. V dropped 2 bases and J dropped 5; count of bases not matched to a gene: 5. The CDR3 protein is CASSYGGQGYQPQHF. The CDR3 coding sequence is TGTGCCAGCAGTTACGGTGGACAGGGTTATCAGCCCCAGCATTTT.

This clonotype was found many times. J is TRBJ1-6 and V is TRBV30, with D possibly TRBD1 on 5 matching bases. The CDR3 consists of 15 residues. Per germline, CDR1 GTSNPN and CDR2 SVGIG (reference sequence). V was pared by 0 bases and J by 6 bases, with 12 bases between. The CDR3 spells CAWSVGRVGNSPLHF. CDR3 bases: TGTGCCTGGAGTGTGGGCAGGGTGGGTAATTCACCCCTCCACTTT.

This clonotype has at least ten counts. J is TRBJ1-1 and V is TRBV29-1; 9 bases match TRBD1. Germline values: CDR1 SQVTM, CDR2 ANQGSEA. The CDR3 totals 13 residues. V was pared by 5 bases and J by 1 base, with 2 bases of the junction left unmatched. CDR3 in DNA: TGCAGCGTTTTACAGGGGGCGAACACTGAAGCTTTCTTT. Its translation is CSVLQGANTEAFF.

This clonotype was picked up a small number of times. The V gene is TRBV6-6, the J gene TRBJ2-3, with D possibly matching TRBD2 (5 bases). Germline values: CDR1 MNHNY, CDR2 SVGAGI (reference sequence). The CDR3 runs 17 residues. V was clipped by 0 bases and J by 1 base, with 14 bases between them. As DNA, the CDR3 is TGTGCCAGCAGTTACTCGAGTCGGGCGGGTCGCACAGATACGCAGTATTTT. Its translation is CASSYSSRAGRTDTQYF.

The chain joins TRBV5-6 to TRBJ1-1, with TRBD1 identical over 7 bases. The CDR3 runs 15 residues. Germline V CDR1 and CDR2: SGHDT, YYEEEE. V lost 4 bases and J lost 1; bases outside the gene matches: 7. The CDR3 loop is CASSRTGGGNTEAFF. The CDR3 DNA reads TGTGCCAGCAGCCGGACAGGAGGAGGGAACACTGAAGCTTTCTTT.

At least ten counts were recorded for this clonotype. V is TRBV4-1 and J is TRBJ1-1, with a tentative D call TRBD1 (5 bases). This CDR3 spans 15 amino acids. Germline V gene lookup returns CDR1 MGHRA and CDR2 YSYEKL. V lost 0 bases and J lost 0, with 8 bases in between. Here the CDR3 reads CASSQDQGMNTEAFF. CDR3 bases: TGCGCCAGCAGCCAAGATCAGGGAATGAACACTGAAGCTTTCTTT.

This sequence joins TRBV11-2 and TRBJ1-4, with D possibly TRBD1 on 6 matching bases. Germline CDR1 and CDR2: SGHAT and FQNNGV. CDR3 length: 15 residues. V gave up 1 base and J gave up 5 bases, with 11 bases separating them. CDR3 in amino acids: CASSLGQAGNEKLFF. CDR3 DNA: TGTGCCAGCAGCTTAGGACAGGCCGGGAATGAAAAACTGTTTTTT. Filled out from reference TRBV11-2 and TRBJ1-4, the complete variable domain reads EAGVAQSPRYKIIEKRQSVAFWCNPISGHATLYWYQQILGQGPKLLIQFQNNGVVDDSQLPKDRFSAERLKGVDSTLKIQPAKLEDSAVYLCASSLGQAGNEKLFFGSGTQLSVL.

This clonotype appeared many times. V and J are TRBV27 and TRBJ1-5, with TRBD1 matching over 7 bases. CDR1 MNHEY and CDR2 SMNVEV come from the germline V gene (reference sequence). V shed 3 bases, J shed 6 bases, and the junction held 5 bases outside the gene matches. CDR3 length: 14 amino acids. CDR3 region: CASSFIGGGQPQHF. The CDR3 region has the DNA TGTGCCAGCAGTTTCATAGGGGGCGGTCAGCCCCAGCATTTT.

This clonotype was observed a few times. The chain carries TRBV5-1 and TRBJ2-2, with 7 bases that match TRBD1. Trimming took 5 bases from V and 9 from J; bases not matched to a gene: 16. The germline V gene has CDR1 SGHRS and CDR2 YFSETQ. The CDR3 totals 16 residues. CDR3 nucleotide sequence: TGCGCCAGCAGTTCTCTCGACAGGGACCTATCCAGGGAGCTGTTTTTT. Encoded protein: CASSSLDRDLSRELFF.

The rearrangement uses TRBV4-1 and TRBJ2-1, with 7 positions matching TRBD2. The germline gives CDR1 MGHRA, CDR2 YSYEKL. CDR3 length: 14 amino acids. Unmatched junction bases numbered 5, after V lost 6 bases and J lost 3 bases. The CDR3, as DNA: TGCGCCAGCAGTCCAAGCGGGGACTACAATGAGCAGTTCTTC. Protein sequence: CASSPSGDYNEQFF.

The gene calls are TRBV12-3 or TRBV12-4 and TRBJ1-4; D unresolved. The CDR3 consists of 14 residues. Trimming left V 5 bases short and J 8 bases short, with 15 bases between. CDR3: CASSLVKGYEKLFF. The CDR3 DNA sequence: TGTGCCAGCAGTCTTGTGAAGGGCTACGAAAAACTGTTTTTT.

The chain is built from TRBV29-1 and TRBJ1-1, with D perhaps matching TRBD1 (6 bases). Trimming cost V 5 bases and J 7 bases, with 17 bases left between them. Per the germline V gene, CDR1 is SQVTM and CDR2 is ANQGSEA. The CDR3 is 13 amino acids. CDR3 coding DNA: TGCAGCGTTAGGGACACAGGCGGATTTGAAGCTTTCTTT. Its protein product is CSVRDTGGFEAFF.

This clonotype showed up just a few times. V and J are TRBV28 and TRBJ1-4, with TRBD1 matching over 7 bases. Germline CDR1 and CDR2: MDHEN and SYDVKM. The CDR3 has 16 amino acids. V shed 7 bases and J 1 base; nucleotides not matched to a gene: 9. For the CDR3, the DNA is TGTGCCAGCACCCATTCATACAGGGGAACTAATGAAAAACTGTTTTTT. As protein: CASTHSYRGTNEKLFF.

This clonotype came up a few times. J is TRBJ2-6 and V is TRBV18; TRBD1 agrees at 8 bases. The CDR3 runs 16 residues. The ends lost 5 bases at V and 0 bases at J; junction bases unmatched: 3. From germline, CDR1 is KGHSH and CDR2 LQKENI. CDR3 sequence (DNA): TGTGCCAGCTCAATGACAGGGGTCTCTGGGGCCAACGTCCTGACTTTC. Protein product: CASSMTGVSGANVLTF.

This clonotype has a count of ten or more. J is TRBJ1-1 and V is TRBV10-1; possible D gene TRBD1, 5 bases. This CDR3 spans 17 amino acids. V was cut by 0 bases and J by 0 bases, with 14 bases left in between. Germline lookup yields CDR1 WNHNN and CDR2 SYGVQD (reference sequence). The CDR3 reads CASSESSSGGLNTEAFF. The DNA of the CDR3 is TGCGCCAGCAGTGAGTCTTCGAGTGGGGGATTGAACACTGAAGCTTTCTTT.

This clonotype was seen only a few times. The chain's CDR3 is CASSIGRGRENTEAFF. In DNA form, the CDR3 reads TGTGCCAGTAGTATAGGTAGGGGCAGGGAGAACACTGAAGCTTTCTTT. This rearrangement joins TRBV19 to TRBJ1-1; maybe TRBD1 (5 bases). The CDR3 is 16 residues long. The germline CDR1 and CDR2 sequences are LNHDA and SQIVND (reference sequence). V dropped 1 base and J dropped 1 base, with 13 bases sitting between them.

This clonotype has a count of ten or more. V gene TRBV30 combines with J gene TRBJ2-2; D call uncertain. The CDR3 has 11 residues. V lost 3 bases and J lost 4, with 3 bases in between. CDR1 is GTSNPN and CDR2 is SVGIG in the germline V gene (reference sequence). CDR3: CAWRLTGELFF. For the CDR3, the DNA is TGTGCCTGGAGACTCACCGGGGAGCTGTTTTTT.

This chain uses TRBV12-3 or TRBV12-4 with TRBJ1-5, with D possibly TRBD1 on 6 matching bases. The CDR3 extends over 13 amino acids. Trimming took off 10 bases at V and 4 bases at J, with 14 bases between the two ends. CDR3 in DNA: TGTGCCACGAGCTGGGACACGAATCAGCCCCAGCATTTT. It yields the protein CATSWDTNQPQHF.